The 6 T cell receptor beta chains below come from one sample, sequenced in a study of cytomegalovirus exposure and HLA in healthy donors. Vbeta (60) and Jbeta (13) primers were used in the PCR. Produced via immunoSEQ multiplex PCR; TCRdb's table is partial and in-frame only. The profile shows roughly 200,000 clones, roughly 13% of them singletons. The sequenced material came from PBMCs. These receptors all stem from a man aged 50 or older in good health and CMV-seropositive.

There are a few counts of this clone. The rearrangement links TRBV14 to TRBJ1-2; D perhaps matches TRBD1 (6 bases). The V and J ends lost 0 bases and 5 bases respectively, with 25 bases between them. The CDR3 spans 19 residues. Germline V gene data show CDR1 as SGHDN and CDR2 as FVKESK. The CDR3 loop is CASSQDYRILAGTSYGYTF. The CDR3 bases are TGTGCCAGCAGCCAAGATTATCGGATTTTGGCCGGGACAAGTTATGGCTACACCTTC.

The genes are TRBV5-1 and TRBJ1-4; 7 bases are a match to TRBD1. The CDR3 totals 15 residues. With V trimmed by 0 bases and J by 4 bases, 3 bases remained unmatched. The germline gives CDR1 SGHRS, CDR2 YFSETQ. CDR3 sequence (DNA): TGCGCCAGCAGCTTGGCTTCAGGGGGTAATGAAAAACTGTTTTTT. It translates to CASSLASGGNEKLFF.

This clone was picked up a small number of times. The gene calls are TRBV7-9 and TRBJ2-1, with D maybe TRBD1 (6 bases). The ends were cut back, 5 bases at V and 9 bases at J, with 17 bases in the middle. CDR3 length: 14 amino acids. Germline V gene sequence: CDR1 SEHNR, CDR2 FQNEAQ (reference sequence). The CDR3 region is CASSHTPHRVEQFF. CDR3 DNA sequence: TGTGCCAGCAGCCACACACCTCACAGGGTTGAGCAGTTCTTC.

This chain's CDR3 is CAIRPDRGNNEQFF. Here the CDR3 DNA reads TGTGCCATCAGACCGGACAGGGGAAACAATGAGCAGTTCTTC. V gene TRBV10-3 combines with J gene TRBJ2-1, with 9 nucleotides matching TRBD1. The junction had 5 bases not matched to a gene; V was cut back by 6 bases and J by 5 bases. Germline V gives CDR1 ENHRY, CDR2 SYGVKD. The CDR3 consists of 14 residues.

The chain links TRBV5-8 to TRBJ2-3; D might be TRBD1 (6 bases). The ends were cut back, 4 bases at V and 2 bases at J, with 8 bases in the middle. The CDR3 is 13 residues long. The germline V gene encodes CDR1 SGHTS and CDR2 YDEGEE. Written as DNA, the CDR3 is TGTGCCAGCAGCCAGGGGTTCACAGATACGCAGTATTTT. Translation gives CASSQGFTDTQYF.

CDR3 sequence: CASSFRGARTEAFF. The CDR3 DNA sequence: TGTGCCAGCAGCTTCAGGGGCGCCCGGACTGAAGCTTTCTTT. The rearrangement links TRBV7-2 to TRBJ1-1; tentative D call: TRBD1 (6 bases). The length of the CDR3 is 14 residues. Germline V gene sequence: CDR1 SGHTA, CDR2 FQGNSA. The ends were cut back, 3 bases at V and 5 bases at J, with 13 bases in the middle.